Sequencing of this T cell receptor (beta chain) was carried out in a study of long-term antiretroviral therapy in people with HIV (dated by TCRdb to about 2022). Regarding the complete study: Collection of the earliest samples took place about a decade ahead of the 2015 WHO recommendation for immediate ART, at a time when ART was typically delayed until CD4 counts fell. A retrospective serial study tested whether changes in peripheral blood TRB repertoire composition and diversity were associated with ART initiation and durable HIV suppression. No cross-contamination during QIAcube processing was seen in test extractions of a monoclonal T-cell line run alongside 25 to 35 polyclonal samples. A total of around 190 cryopreserved PBMC samples came from roughly 30 adults with confirmed HIV infection and were collected serially over a mean of about 6 years (range 1-12). Among the approximately 30 participants with HIV, more than ten were female. The full study reports these points: Limited PBMC availability meant only the TCR beta chain was sequenced, without alpha chain pairing. No data were available on ART adherence, viral resistance or therapy changes, limiting inferences about post-ART repertoire changes. The samples span the years 2004 to 2017, and the ART regimens used may be less effective than current regimens. The repertoire was dominated across all time points by expanded TRB clones identified before ART initiation, although this dominance was seen to fluctuate and to decrease in many PLHIV after ART. CDR3 length ranges in HIV repertoires were narrower than in controls, and network structure suggested an antigen-experienced repertoire with only a slight naive shift after ART. A significant increase in TRB diversity was found to be associated with ART initiation, although TRB diversity was observed to remain significantly below that of transplant donor controls even after long-term ART. Because cell numbers in pre-ART samples were limited, unsorted PBMC were profiled instead of sorted CD4+ and CD8+ T cells.

To be included, a participant needed at least one PBMC sample from before ART initiation plus at least two post-ART samples. All participants with HIV were treated in the United States of America. Before DNA extraction, cryopreserved samples of 1-10 million PBMC were thawed and washed. At the time of the earliest PBMC sample, participants with HIV were aged between roughly 23 and 60 years. PBMC samples were contributed by each participant from 1-4 timepoints before ART initiation and 2-8 timepoints after ART initiation, with a median of 7 samples. Serial HIV viral load, CD4+ T-cell count, ART history and demographic data were obtained for every participant. Genomic DNA was extracted from unsorted PBMC with a Qiagen kit on a QIAcube, with processing performed in batches of 12 samples. From the cysteine through the phenylalanine, the CDR3 covers 11 amino acids. Only CDR3 DNA remains: 33 bases, in frame from the first base. The germline V gene yields MNHEY for CDR1 and SVGAGI for CDR2. The trim is 2 bases for V and 7 bases for J, with a gap of 5 bases between the germline ends.

The table lists this clone with a count of one. Its recognized antigen is unknown. No much larger clone exists at a distance of one base, and base qualities are not known. The immunoSEQ hsTCRB v3.0 assay was used at survey level resolution to sequence the TRB variable region. The target sequencing depth for TRB was roughly 35,000-55,000 T-cell genomes per sample. Pooled TRB libraries were sequenced on an Illumina MiSeq with a v3 150-cycle kit. The source study handled its data this way. Repertoire analysis was performed in R inside a reproducible Nextflow workflow that covered QC, data transformation and analysis. LymphoSeq2, an R package for AIRR-Seq data exploration, was used to implement custom analyses. A few samples that produced fewer than 5000 total TRB sequences were removed, so some 190 HIV repertoires were analyzed. Among the 180 or so HIV repertoires that were kept, around 59 were collected before ART initiation and some 130 were collected after ART initiation. Repertoires were downsampled to 5000 TRB nucleotide sequences, with summary statistics averaged over 100 downsampling iterations. TRB sequences were retained for analysis only if CDR3 regions of at least seven amino acids were present. Diversity was measured with a Shannon entropy-derived clonality score and the Gini coefficient. Repertoire networks linked the top 5000 CDR3 amino acid sequences whenever two sequences differed by an edit distance of one. GLIPH2 predicted antigen specificity groups and MHC restriction for TRB CDR3 amino acid sequences. To flag known CMV, EBV, HIV or tissue antigen associations, CDR3 amino acid sequences were matched against VDJdb and McPAS-TCR. Pre-ART, post-ART and control groups were compared with Wilcoxon signed-rank tests and Holm-Bonferroni correction. Entries here come from immuneACCESS through TCRdb and include only in-frame sequences with V and J called. Some clones fail to appear in such tables; in the studies checked, an unresolved V gene covers under half of the shortfall, and the cause of the remainder is unknown. D and trimming come from the DNA, and the V and J calls and clone size come from that table. This sample comprises some 47,000 clones, nearly 95% of them detected only once. The ten largest clonotypes hold 2.7% of the sample.

Sequences were derived from unsorted PBMCs, sampled 3.7 years after starting antiretroviral therapy. This chain is built from TRBV6-5 and TRBJ1-2, with no reliable assignment of the D segment. The sequence derives from a woman aged 50 to 65 with HIV. The bases read TGTGCCAGCAGTTACGCAGGTGGCTACACCTTC. The resulting protein is CASSYAGGYTF.